These 31 T cell receptor beta chains came from one sample sequenced in a study of CD8 T cells in Susac syndrome. RNA totalling roughly 0.5 to 1 ug underwent reverse transcription with random hexamers. TCRdb itself ran the immunoSEQ multiplex PCR reads through MiXCR, one entry per CDR3 protein. This sample carries under 200,000 distinct CDR3 sequences, approximately 95% of them seen once, and the ten largest clones take around 0.12%. Sequencing was performed on CD4+ T cells from PBMCs. All receptors come from a human donor with Susac syndrome.

This clonotype was observed a single time. The chain joins TRBV5-5 to TRBJ2-3, with TRBD2 as a possible D gene (7 bases). CDR3 length equals 15 residues. Germline values: CDR1 SGHKS, CDR2 YYEKEE (reference sequence). V was cut by 2 bases and J by 5 bases, with 15 bases left in between. DNA of the CDR3: TGTGCCAGCAGCTTAGTTTACGGGGGGCGAGATACGCAGTATTTT. Translation: CASSLVYGGRDTQYF.

V and J are TRBV14 and TRBJ1-2; no definite D call. The CDR3 sequence is 13 residues long. Germline CDR1 SGHDN, CDR2 FVKESK. V was trimmed by 0 bases and J by 3 bases, leaving 5 bases between them. This CDR3 is CASSQELDYGYTF. The CDR3 DNA reads TGTGCCAGCAGCCAAGAGCTGGACTATGGCTACACCTTC. The whole variable domain, filled in from reference TRBV14 and TRBJ1-2, reads EAGVTQFPSHSVIEKGQTVTLRCDPISGHDNLYWYRRVMGKEIKFLLHFVKESKQDESGMPNNRFLAERTGGTYSTLKVQPAELEDSGVYFCASSQELDYGYTFGSGTRLTVV.

J is TRBJ2-7 and V is TRBV19; D gene uncertain. Trimming left V 6 bases short and J 4 bases short, with 7 bases between. The length of the CDR3 is 11 residues. CDR1 LNHDA and CDR2 SQIVND come from the germline V gene (reference sequence). CDR3 loop: CASSDCYEQYV. In DNA form, the CDR3 reads TGTGCCAGTAGCGACTGTTACGAGCAGTACGTC.

The rearrangement uses TRBV29-1 and TRBJ2-5, with D maybe TRBD1 (6 bases). Germline V gene lookup returns CDR1 SQVTM and CDR2 ANQGSEA. This CDR3 spans 15 amino acids. V was shortened by 0 bases and J by 4 bases, with 15 bases between the two germline ends. This CDR3 is CSVEDAVSRGETQYF. The CDR3 coding sequence is TGCAGCGTTGAAGATGCAGTCAGCAGGGGAGAGACCCAGTACTTC.

The chain is built from TRBV6-5 and TRBJ2-5; D tentatively reads TRBD1 or TRBD2 (5 bases each). Trimming left V 10 bases short and J 4 bases short, with 13 bases between. Germline CDR1 reads MNHEY; CDR2 reads SVGAGI. The CDR3 length is 12 residues. The CDR3 sequence: CATRGPGETQYF. The CDR3 bases are TGTGCCACCCGGGGCCCTGGAGAGACCCAGTACTTC.

The rearrangement uses TRBV12-3 or TRBV12-4 and TRBJ2-5; D gene ambiguous. The CDR3 sequence is 14 residues long. V was pared by 5 bases and J by 4 bases, with 14 bases between. The CDR3 spells CASSLYLEPETQYF. The CDR3 DNA follows: TGTGCCAGCAGTCTGTATCTAGAGCCAGAGACCCAGTACTTC.

The V and J genes are TRBV30 and TRBJ1-1, with D unresolved. The germline V gene encodes CDR1 GTSNPN and CDR2 SVGIG (reference sequence). The V end was cut by 5 bases, the J end by 1 base, with 5 bases between. This CDR3 is built from 11 residues. CDR3 DNA: TGTGCCTGGGGCTCGAACACTGAAGCTTTCTTT. This translates into CAWGSNTEAFF.

The rearrangement links TRBV27 to TRBJ2-4; TRBD1 aligns across 7 bases. Germline loops: CDR1 MNHEY, CDR2 SMNVEV (reference sequence). The CDR3 is 17 amino acids. With V trimmed by 4 bases and J by 1 base, 10 bases remained unmatched. The CDR3 sequence: CASSSNGAQGAKNIQYF. The DNA for the CDR3 is TGTGCCAGCAGTTCCAATGGGGCACAGGGGGCCAAAAACATTCAGTACTTC.

The chain joins TRBV5-1 to TRBJ2-1, with TRBD2 matching over 8 bases. Germline CDR1 is SGHRS and CDR2 is YFSETQ. With 1 base clipped from V and 7 bases from J, the junction kept 4 bases outside the gene matches. The CDR3 consists of 14 residues. The CDR3 loop reads CASSLRSGGNEQFF. DNA of the CDR3: TGCGCCAGCAGCTTGCGATCGGGGGGGAATGAGCAGTTCTTC.

The chain employs TRBV6-2 or TRBV6-3 and TRBJ2-1, with D tentatively TRBD1 or TRBD2 (5 bases each). The V gene lost 5 bases and the J gene lost 9 bases, with 11 bases spanning the gap. CDR1 and CDR2 (germline): MNHEY, SVGEGT. This CDR3 has 12 amino acids. Here the CDR3 reads CASSRDAGEQFF. The CDR3 region has the DNA TGTGCCAGCAGTCGGGACGCCGGTGAGCAGTTCTTC.

V and J are TRBV9 and TRBJ1-3, with unresolved D. Trimming removed 0 bases at V and 0 bases at J, with 10 bases between. The germline gives CDR1 SGDLS, CDR2 YYNGEE. The CDR3 loop spans 16 amino acids. The CDR3 sequence: CASSVAAVSSGNTIYF. In nucleotides, the CDR3 is TGTGCCAGCAGCGTAGCTGCAGTATCCTCTGGAAACACCATATATTTT.

The rearrangement joins TRBV5-1 to TRBJ2-5; no clear D gene. The CDR3 is made up of 15 amino acids. Trimming pared 0 bases from V and 1 base from J, leaving 10 bases between. Germline CDR1 is SGHRS and CDR2 is YFSETQ. The CDR3 loop reads CASSLGTNVQETQYF. The CDR3 DNA sequence: TGCGCCAGCAGCTTGGGGACCAACGTCCAAGAGACCCAGTACTTC.

V usage is TRBV15 and J usage is TRBJ2-5; TRBD2 aligns across 7 bases. The CDR3 sequence is 15 residues long. Germline CDR1 is LNHNV and CDR2 is YYDKDF (reference sequence). V dropped 0 bases and J dropped 5; count of bases not matched to a gene: 6. The CDR3 region has the DNA TGTGCCACCAGCAGAGATCAGGTGCGGGGGGAGACCCAGTACTTC. It encodes CATSRDQVRGETQYF.

The gene calls are TRBV18 and TRBJ1-4; a weak D match, TRBD1 (5 bases). Trimming left V 0 bases short and J 8 bases short, with 10 bases between. CDR3 length: 14 amino acids. CDR1 KGHSH and CDR2 LQKENI come from the germline V gene. This CDR3 reads CASSPPGAGEKLFF. CDR3 bases: TGTGCCAGCTCACCACCCGGGGCTGGCGAAAAACTGTTTTTT. Full variable domain (remainder filled in from reference TRBV18 and TRBJ1-4): NAGVMQNPRHLVRRRGQEARLRCSPMKGHSHVYWYRQLPEEGLKFMVYLQKENIIDESGMPKERFSAEFPKEGPSILRIQQVVRGDSAAYFCASSPPGAGEKLFFGSGTQLSVL.

The genes are TRBV29-1 and TRBJ2-3, with 7 bases fitting TRBD1. CDR1 and CDR2 from the germline V gene are SQVTM and ANQGSEA. V lost 6 bases and J lost 4; bases outside the gene matches: 7. The CDR3 extends over 13 amino acids. The CDR3 DNA follows: TGCAGCGTCAGAGGGCAGGGGGCAGATACGCAGTATTTT. Protein product: CSVRGQGADTQYF.

V gene TRBV18 combines with J gene TRBJ1-1; 7 nucleotides agree with TRBD1. CDR1 is KGHSH and CDR2 is LQKENI in the germline V gene. J lost 1 base, V lost 5 bases, and 4 bases had no gene match. CDR3 length equals 14 residues. As DNA, the CDR3 is TGTGCCAGCTCAGGGACAGCCCAGAACACTGAAGCTTTCTTT. It is translated as CASSGTAQNTEAFF.

The genes are TRBV29-1 and TRBJ2-3; D uncertain. The CDR3 runs 13 residues. Deletions cut 3 bases from V and 0 bases from J, with 7 bases between. Germline V gene sequence: CDR1 SQVTM, CDR2 ANQGSEA. CDR3 protein: CSVDPVSTDTQYF. The CDR3 DNA reads TGCAGCGTTGACCCAGTGAGCACAGATACGCAGTATTTT.

The V and J genes are TRBV18 and TRBJ1-1; D not certain. V was cut by 9 bases and J by 5 bases, with 10 bases left in between. CDR3 length: 11 amino acids. Germline CDR1 KGHSH, CDR2 LQKENI. The CDR3 DNA reads as TGTGCCAGACAAGAGGAAACTGAAGCTTTCTTT. It specifies CARQEETEAFF. Complete variable domain (other parts from reference TRBV18 and TRBJ1-1): NAGVMQNPRHLVRRRGQEARLRCSPMKGHSHVYWYRQLPEEGLKFMVYLQKENIIDESGMPKERFSAEFPKEGPSILRIQQVVRGDSAAYFCARQEETEAFFGQGTRLTVV.

The chain uses TRBV3-1 and TRBJ2-5; D is ambiguous. Germline V gives CDR1 LGHDT, CDR2 YNNKEL (reference sequence). The V and J ends lost 1 base and 2 bases respectively, with 8 bases between them. The CDR3 loop spans 14 amino acids. As DNA, the CDR3 is TGTGCCAGCAGCCAAGGCAGAAAACAAGAGACCCAGTACTTC. It encodes CASSQGRKQETQYF.

This sequence joins TRBV6-2 or TRBV6-3 and TRBJ1-1; D is unclear. Looked up from germline, CDR1 is MNHEY and CDR2 is SVGEGT. Trimming took off 0 bases at V and 12 bases at J, with 20 bases between the two ends. CDR3 length: 15 residues. The CDR3 DNA reads as TGTGCCAGCAGTTACTCCTCGGTATCGTTGAAGACTCCTTTCTTT. Translating it yields CASSYSSVSLKTPFF.

This sequence joins TRBV9 and TRBJ2-7; 7 positions match TRBD2. The V gene end was trimmed by 3 bases and the J gene end by 3 bases; junction bases not matched to a gene: 9. Looked up from germline, CDR1 is SGDLS and CDR2 is YYNGEE. CDR3 length equals 15 residues. The CDR3 protein is CASSATGTNLYEQYF. The CDR3 bases are TGTGCCAGCAGCGCCACCGGGACTAACCTCTACGAGCAGTACTTC.

J is TRBJ1-4 and V is TRBV15; D unresolved. The CDR3 extends over 13 amino acids. V lost 1 base and J 8 bases, leaving 8 bases between the germline ends. Germline V gene sequence: CDR1 LNHNV, CDR2 YYDKDF (reference sequence). CDR3 amino acids: CATSRGPGEKLFF. As DNA, the CDR3 is TGTGCCACCAGCAGAGGCCCGGGGGAAAAACTGTTTTTT.

J is TRBJ2-1 and V is TRBV20-1; no clear D. V was shortened by 1 base and J by 4 bases, with 8 bases between the two germline ends. CDR3 length equals 13 residues. Germline values: CDR1 DFQATT, CDR2 SNEGSKA (reference sequence). The CDR3 sequence: CSARVSLYNEQFF. The CDR3 DNA sequence: TGCAGTGCTAGAGTCTCTTTATACAATGAGCAGTTCTTC.

The rearrangement uses TRBV18 and TRBJ1-1; no definite D call. Germline V lookup: CDR1 KGHSH, CDR2 LQKENI. The CDR3 runs to 16 residues. Trimming took off 1 base at V and 2 bases at J, with 14 bases between the two ends. CDR3 region: CASSPLPAAENTEAFF. The DNA for the CDR3 is TGTGCCAGCTCACCACTGCCGGCAGCAGAAAACACTGAAGCTTTCTTT. Using reference TRBV18 and TRBJ1-1 for the parts outside the CDR3, the full variable domain is NAGVMQNPRHLVRRRGQEARLRCSPMKGHSHVYWYRQLPEEGLKFMVYLQKENIIDESGMPKERFSAEFPKEGPSILRIQQVVRGDSAAYFCASSPLPAAENTEAFFGQGTRLTVV.

This clonotype showed up just once. J is TRBJ2-2 and V is TRBV27; D possibly matches TRBD1 or TRBD2 (5 bases each). Germline CDR1 reads MNHEY; CDR2 reads SMNVEV (reference sequence). This CDR3 is built from 17 residues. Deletions cut 4 bases from V and 4 bases from J, with 19 bases between. In nucleotides, the CDR3 is TGTGCCAGCAGTTACAACAGCGTCCGGGGCACCACCGGGGAGCTGTTTTTT. Its protein is CASSYNSVRGTTGELFF.

The chain recombines TRBV7-6 with TRBJ1-4; the match to TRBD1 covers 7 bases. The CDR3 is 15 residues long. J was trimmed by 4 bases and V by 1 base; bases with no gene match: 3. Per the germline V gene, CDR1 is SGHVS and CDR2 is FNYEAQ. The CDR3 bases are TGTGCCAGCAGCTTAGGTGCAGGGGGTAATGAAAAACTGTTTTTT. Its protein product is CASSLGAGGNEKLFF.

V is TRBV19 and J is TRBJ2-3; the D is unclear. This CDR3 region has 18 residues. Germline CDR1 is LNHDA and CDR2 is SQIVND (reference sequence). Trimming left V 0 bases short and J 0 bases short, with 16 bases between. CDR3 nucleotide sequence: TGTGCCAGTAGTATAGAAATCGGGCGACACCCTAGCACAGATACGCAGTATTTT. The encoded protein is CASSIEIGRHPSTDTQYF. Together with reference TRBV19 and TRBJ2-3, the CDR3 gives the full variable domain: DGGITQSPKYLFRKEGQNVTLSCEQNLNHDAMYWYRQDPGQGLRLIYYSQIVNDFQKGDIAEGYSVSREKKESFPLTVTSAQKNPTAFYLCASSIEIGRHPSTDTQYFGPGTRLTVL.

V usage is TRBV7-2 and J usage is TRBJ2-7, with D perhaps given as TRBD1 or TRBD2 (5 bases each). With 5 bases removed from V and 2 bases from J, the gap between germline ends came to 16 bases. From germline, CDR1 is SGHTA and CDR2 FQGNSA. This CDR3 is built from 15 residues. CDR3 in amino acids: CASSPAGSGPYEQYF. CDR3 DNA: TGTGCCAGCAGCCCGGCAGGGAGCGGCCCCTACGAGCAGTACTTC.

The J gene is TRBJ2-7, the V gene TRBV29-1, with a weak D call TRBD2 (5 bases). The CDR3 runs to 12 residues. Trimming pared 7 bases from V and 2 bases from J, leaving 12 bases between. Germline lookup yields CDR1 SQVTM and CDR2 ANQGSEA. The CDR3 DNA reads as TGCAGCGCCCGGAGGTCTACCTACGAGCAGTACTTC. Protein: CSARRSTYEQYF.

The sample holds one count of this clonotype. The chain is built from TRBV5-6 and TRBJ1-1; the D gene is possibly TRBD1 (6 bases). V lost 7 bases and J 4 bases, leaving 17 bases between the germline ends. The CDR3 length is 14 residues. Germline CDR1 SGHDT, CDR2 YYEEEE. The CDR3 DNA follows: TGTGCCAGCGATAGGGGGGGAATGGGCACTGAAGCTTTCTTT. Translating it yields CASDRGGMGTEAFF.

The chain is built from TRBV28 and TRBJ1-2, with unresolved D. V dropped 4 bases and J dropped 7 bases, with 13 bases sitting between them. CDR1 and CDR2 (germline): MDHEN, SYDVKM. This CDR3 has 13 residues. The CDR3, as DNA: TGTGCCAGCAGTTCTCGGACGGTCTTTGGCTACACCTTC. Its protein is CASSSRTVFGYTF.